This TCR beta chain was documented in a study of CD8+ T cells in alopecia areata. Background on the study: In an open-label trial, patients got 5 to 10 mg tofacitinib twice daily. Scoring treated patients' severity relied on the percentage of scalp area affected.

Germline V lookup: CDR1 SGHRS, CDR2 YFSETQ. V gave up 1 base and J gave up 4 bases; unmatched junction bases: 5. The CDR3 has 15 amino acids. A word on this clone: The target antigen is unknown.

Following extraction, RNA underwent reverse transcription to cDNA, which served as the sequencing template. Libraries were prepared by immunoSEQ multiplex PCR; TCRdb keeps only in-frame clonotypes and omits some of them. The data show 90,000 to 120,000 clones, roughly 84% seen once. Overall study results and limits: The study found TCR sharing across patients less clear than in mice, possibly for HLA reasons. Tofacitinib yielded significantly lower scalp clonality and fewer expanded CD8+ clones among the top 100.

Treatment reported: oral pan-JAK inhibitor, 5-10 mg twice daily. V and J are TRBV5-1 and TRBJ2-1, with 7 bases matching TRBD1. This sequence originates from a human donor with alopecia areata. This material consisted of CD8+ T cells sorted from blood, taken at week 24, from a patient treated with tofacitinib. The CDR3 is CASSLLEGAYNEQFF. CDR3 coding DNA: TGCGCCAGCAGCTTGTTAGAGGGGGCATACAATGAGCAGTTCTTC.